These 31 T cell receptor beta chains came from one sample sequenced in a study of blood T cells in healthy people across ages. Sample-barcoded 5' priming and a J-beta primer mix drove a second PCR of about 6 to 12 cycles. A single record per CDR3 protein comes from TCRdb applying MiXCR to the 5' RACE reads. The table has approximately 780,000 distinct CDR3 sequences, 20% to 30% seen once. These data are also associated with another study on T cells of mothers and their children.

The sample was blood. All receptors derive from a boy aged 5-17 years in good health.

The count of this clonotype is one. This chain joins TRBV4-2 and TRBJ2-7, with TRBD2 identical over 14 bases. Germline V gene data show CDR1 as LGHNA and CDR2 as YNFKEQ. This CDR3 comprises 17 residues. V gave up 6 bases and J gave up 2 bases; unmatched junction bases: 9. CDR3 nucleotides: TGTGCCAGCAGGAAAGACCCGACTAGCGGGGGGGCCTACGAGCAGTACTTC. It encodes CASRKDPTSGGAYEQYF.

The chain employs TRBV28 and TRBJ1-1, with unresolved D. Germline CDR1 and CDR2: MDHEN and SYDVKM. The CDR3 contains 15 residues. The germline V and J ends were trimmed by 7 bases and 0 bases, with 15 bases remaining between them. The CDR3 nucleotides are TGTGCCAGCAATATCGGGGAGGTCATGAACACTGAAGCTTTCTTT. Protein sequence: CASNIGEVMNTEAFF.

The rearrangement uses TRBV5-1 and TRBJ2-2; TRBD1 aligns across 12 bases. V lost 3 bases and J lost 7; bases outside the gene matches: 10. Germline V gene lookup returns CDR1 SGHRS and CDR2 YFSETQ. The CDR3 is made up of 17 amino acids. The CDR3 sequence: CASSSGSGQGAVGELFF. CDR3 DNA sequence: TGCGCCAGCAGCTCCGGATCGGGACAGGGGGCTGTCGGGGAGCTGTTTTTT.

V is TRBV2 and J is TRBJ1-1; D gene ambiguous. The ends were cut back, 6 bases at V and 3 bases at J, with 5 bases in the middle. The CDR3 is 11 residues long. The germline gives CDR1 SNHLY, CDR2 FYNNEI. The CDR3 DNA sequence: TGTGCCAGCAGGATTGACACTGAAGCTTTCTTT. Translating it yields CASRIDTEAFF.

The genes are TRBV7-2 and TRBJ1-5; D is unclear. The germline CDR1 and CDR2 sequences are SGHTA and FQGNSA. CDR3 length equals 15 residues. The V and J ends lost 5 bases and 2 bases respectively, with 13 bases between them. The CDR3 DNA reads TGTGCCAGCAGCGAGGTTGGGAGGGGCAATCAGCCCCAGCATTTT. As protein: CASSEVGRGNQPQHF.

This clonotype was seen only a few times. The rearrangement joins TRBV5-1 to TRBJ1-5; 8 bases match TRBD1. Germline CDR1 and CDR2: SGHRS and YFSETQ. This CDR3 has 18 residues. After removal of 0 bases from V and 0 bases from J, the junction contained 8 bases not matched to a gene. In nucleotides, the CDR3 is TGCGCCAGCAGCTTGGATGCAGGGGGCTCCGTTAGCAATCAGCCCCAGCATTTT. As protein: CASSLDAGGSVSNQPQHF.

This clonotype showed up just a few times. The chain uses TRBV29-1 and TRBJ2-2; 8 nucleotides match TRBD1. With V trimmed by 5 bases and J by 1 base, 3 bases remained unmatched. CDR1 SQVTM and CDR2 ANQGSEA come from the germline V gene. The CDR3 is 14 amino acids. The chain's CDR3 is CSVLGQGNTGELFF. Written as DNA, the CDR3 is TGCAGCGTTTTAGGACAGGGGAACACCGGGGAGCTGTTTTTT.

The table lists this clonotype with a few counts. The genes are TRBV28 and TRBJ2-5, with D possibly TRBD1 on 6 matching bases. The J call is in doubt because the DNA end fits TRBJ2-1 better. This CDR3 contains 15 residues. Germline loops: CDR1 MDHEN, CDR2 SYDVKM. CDR3 DNA: TGTGCCAGCATTAAAGGGGGTTCCCGTTACAATGAGCAGTTCTTC. Its protein product is CASIKGGSRYNEQFF.

This clonotype was detected only a few times. The V gene is TRBV5-6, the J gene TRBJ2-6; D call uncertain. V shed 2 bases and J shed 0 bases, with 12 bases lying between them. The CDR3 is 17 residues long. The germline V gene has CDR1 SGHDT and CDR2 YYEEEE. CDR3 residues: CASSFLLDISGANVLTF. The CDR3 region has the DNA TGTGCCAGCAGCTTTCTCCTGGATATCTCTGGGGCCAACGTCCTGACTTTC.

There are a few counts of this clonotype. V gene TRBV7-2 combines with J gene TRBJ2-7; 10 nucleotides agree with TRBD2. V shed 0 bases, J shed 3 bases, and the junction held 2 bases outside the gene matches. The CDR3 runs 15 residues. Germline V CDR1 and CDR2: SGHTA, FQGNSA. The CDR3 DNA reads as TGTGCCAGCAGCTTAGCGGGACTAGCGAGCTACGAGCAGTACTTC. The encoded protein is CASSLAGLASYEQYF.

The CDR3: CATSDDDALGYTF. DNA of the CDR3: TGTGCCACCAGTGACGACGACGCTCTGGGCTACACCTTC. The chain combines TRBV24-1 with TRBJ1-2; D is ambiguous. This CDR3 comprises 13 residues. Germline loops: CDR1 KGHDR, CDR2 SFDVKD. Trimming cost V 4 bases and J 8 bases, with 13 bases left between them.

This clonotype was picked up a small number of times. The chain's CDR3 is CASSPGQSTEKLFF. Written as DNA, the CDR3 is TGTGCCAGCAGCCCAGGACAGTCGACTGAAAAACTGTTTTTT. The chain recombines TRBV9 with TRBJ1-4; tentative D call: TRBD1 (6 bases). Trimming pared 4 bases from V and 7 bases from J, leaving 14 bases between. The germline CDR1 and CDR2 sequences are SGDLS and YYNGEE. CDR3 length equals 14 residues.

This clonotype was picked up a small number of times. The rearrangement uses TRBV11-2 and TRBJ2-3; 7 positions match TRBD2. This CDR3 has 17 amino acids. With V trimmed by 2 bases and J by 2 bases, 10 bases remained unmatched. Germline loops: CDR1 SGHAT, CDR2 FQNNGV. Here the CDR3 DNA reads TGTGCCAGCAGCTTACCCACGGGGGGTTCTTCCACAGATACGCAGTATTTT. It specifies CASSLPTGGSSTDTQYF.

This chain connects TRBV11-2 to TRBJ2-1, with 8 positions matching TRBD1. Germline V gene sequence: CDR1 SGHAT, CDR2 FQNNGV. The CDR3 spans 16 residues. V lost 4 bases, J lost 6 bases, and 11 bases stayed unmatched. The CDR3 DNA reads TGTGCCAGCAGCTCCCCCGGGACAGGTCTTGTCAATGAGCAGTTCTTC. Translation: CASSSPGTGLVNEQFF.

The rearrangement links TRBV6-2 or TRBV6-3 to TRBJ1-1, with a possible D match to TRBD1 (5 bases). The germline V and J ends were trimmed by 6 bases and 7 bases, with 15 bases remaining between them. The CDR3 has 13 residues. The germline gives CDR1 MNHEY, CDR2 SVGEGT. CDR3 amino acids: CASSPTRQFEAFF. CDR3 in DNA: TGTGCCAGCAGCCCTACCCGACAGTTTGAAGCTTTCTTT.

This clonotype was detected a few times. V gene TRBV29-1 combines with J gene TRBJ2-4; D is undetermined. This CDR3 comprises 12 residues. Germline V gene lookup returns CDR1 SQVTM and CDR2 ANQGSEA. With 0 bases removed from V and 8 bases from J, the gap between germline ends came to 8 bases. The CDR3 sequence: CSVEEGRDIQYF. The CDR3 DNA reads as TGCAGCGTTGAAGAAGGCCGGGACATTCAGTACTTC.

The rearrangement uses TRBV20-1 and TRBJ2-1; the match to TRBD2 covers 9 bases. CDR1 DFQATT and CDR2 SNEGSKA come from the germline V gene (reference sequence). The CDR3 totals 16 residues. V trimming: 5 bases; J trimming: 2 bases; junction bases outside the gene matches: 10. The CDR3, as DNA: TGCAGTGCTTTTCCTTTAGCGGGAGACCCCTACAATGAGCAGTTCTTC. This encodes CSAFPLAGDPYNEQFF.

V usage is TRBV5-1 and J usage is TRBJ2-5, with D possibly being TRBD1 (6 bases). The germline V and J ends were trimmed by 1 base and 5 bases, with 15 bases remaining between them. The CDR3 loop spans 15 amino acids. Germline lookup yields CDR1 SGHRS and CDR2 YFSETQ. The CDR3 region is CASSLSGTPGETQYF. In DNA form, the CDR3 reads TGCGCCAGCAGCTTGTCGGGGACACCCGGGGAGACCCAGTACTTC. Together with reference TRBV5-1 and TRBJ2-5, the CDR3 gives the full variable domain: KAGVTQTPRYLIKTRGQQVTLSCSPISGHRSVSWYQQTPGQGLQFLFEYFSETQRNKGNFPGRFSGRQFSNSRSEMNVSTLELGDSALYLCASSLSGTPGETQYFGPGTRLLVL.

This chain uses TRBV5-1 with TRBJ2-1; D unresolved. Trimming took off 5 bases at V and 8 bases at J, with 11 bases between the two ends. Germline V gives CDR1 SGHRS, CDR2 YFSETQ. The CDR3 loop spans 12 amino acids. The CDR3 DNA reads as TGCGCCAGCAGTTTTGGCGCCGATGAGCAGTTCTTC. This translates into CASSFGADEQFF.

This clonotype was seen only a few times. DNA of the CDR3: TGCAGTGCTAGAGATCCCCGGACTAGCGGGGATACCGGGGAGCTGTTTTTT. It encodes CSARDPRTSGDTGELFF. J is TRBJ2-2 and V is TRBV20-1, with 12 bases aligning to TRBD2. The CDR3 sequence is 17 residues long. Per germline, CDR1 DFQATT and CDR2 SNEGSKA (reference sequence). V was clipped by 0 bases and J by 5 bases; unmatched bases: 7.

This clonotype was seen only a few times. The J gene is TRBJ2-7, the V gene TRBV15, with TRBD1 identical over 8 bases. The germline gives CDR1 LNHNV, CDR2 YYDKDF (reference sequence). The CDR3 consists of 14 residues. Losses at the gene ends were 5 bases for V and 6 bases for J; bases not matched to a gene: 9. The DNA for the CDR3 is TGTGCCACCAGCGGGGGACAGGTAGGGCGCGAGCAGTACTTC. Translation gives CATSGGQVGREQYF.

A single count supports this clonotype. The V call is TRBV2, the J call TRBJ1-2; maybe TRBD1 (6 bases). This CDR3 region has 14 residues. CDR1 SNHLY and CDR2 FYNNEI come from the germline V gene. Trimming removed 4 bases from V and 3 bases from J, with 12 bases in between. The CDR3 nucleotides read TGTGCCAGCAGTGGCGGACAGACGGACTATGGCTACACCTTC. Amino acids: CASSGGQTDYGYTF. Complete variable domain (other parts from reference TRBV2 and TRBJ1-2): EPEVTQTPSHQVTQMGQEVILRCVPISNHLYFYWYRQILGQKVEFLVSFYNNEISEKSEIFDDQFSVERPDGSNFTLKIRSTKLEDSAMYFCASSGGQTDYGYTFGSGTRLTVV.

This rearrangement joins TRBV7-2 to TRBJ2-3; D might be TRBD1 (5 bases). The V end lost 6 bases, the J end lost 4 bases, and 17 bases lay between the germline ends. This CDR3 region has 15 residues. Germline values: CDR1 SGHTA, CDR2 FQGNSA. The CDR3 coding sequence is TGTGCCAGCAGAAAGGGGCCGGCGGAGTCAGATACGCAGTATTTT. It translates to CASRKGPAESDTQYF. Combining the CDR3 with reference TRBV7-2 and TRBJ2-3 gives the whole variable domain GAGVSQSPSNKVTEKGKDVELRCDPISGHTALYWYRQSLGQGLEFLIYFQGNSAPDKSGLPSDRFSAERTGGSVSTLTIQRTQQEDSAVYLCASRKGPAESDTQYFGPGTRLTVL.

This clonotype was counted only a few times. The chain combines TRBV7-6 with TRBJ2-1; D unresolved. CDR1 and CDR2 from the germline V gene are SGHVS and FNYEAQ. Trimming removed 5 bases at V and 4 bases at J, with 15 bases between. The CDR3 has 15 amino acids. CDR3 sequence: CASSVEGGPYNEQFF. In nucleotides, the CDR3 is TGTGCCAGCAGCGTAGAAGGTGGGCCGTACAATGAGCAGTTCTTC.

This clonotype was counted between two and nine times. The rearrangement joins TRBV7-3 to TRBJ2-3; TRBD2 aligns across 9 bases. The germline CDR1 and CDR2 sequences are SGHTA and FQGTGA. The length of the CDR3 is 16 residues. Losses at the gene ends were 1 base for V and 6 bases for J; bases not matched to a gene: 8. CDR3 DNA: TGTGCCAGCAGCTTAAATGGCGGGGGGGTACGCGATACGCAGTATTTT. Translating it yields CASSLNGGGVRDTQYF.

This chain connects TRBV7-9 to TRBJ1-5; D is possibly TRBD1 (5 bases). Germline lookup yields CDR1 SEHNR and CDR2 FQNEAQ (reference sequence). V lost 5 bases to trimming and J lost 7 bases, with 15 bases between them. The CDR3 is 14 residues long. CDR3 in DNA: TGTGCCAGCAGCGGGGGACCGCAGCGGCAGCCCCAGCATTTT. This gives the protein CASSGGPQRQPQHF.

The rearrangement uses TRBV27 and TRBJ2-7, with TRBD1 matching 12 bases. Per germline, CDR1 MNHEY and CDR2 SMNVEV (reference sequence). The CDR3 length is 16 residues. V dropped 1 base and J dropped 7; count of bases not matched to a gene: 8. The CDR3 region is CASSLLPGQGAGEQYF. The CDR3 DNA sequence: TGTGCCAGCAGTTTATTACCGGGACAGGGGGCGGGGGAGCAGTACTTC.

The rearrangement joins TRBV5-1 to TRBJ1-2; TRBD1 agrees at 8 bases. Looked up from germline, CDR1 is SGHRS and CDR2 is YFSETQ. The CDR3 extends over 14 amino acids. The ends lost 3 bases at V and 5 bases at J; junction bases unmatched: 6. The CDR3 here is CASSYDRGSYGYTF. CDR3 in DNA: TGCGCCAGCAGCTACGACAGGGGTTCGTATGGCTACACCTTC.

This chain links TRBV14 with TRBJ1-4; a weak D match, TRBD1 (6 bases). The CDR3 length is 14 residues. Per the germline V gene, CDR1 is SGHDN and CDR2 is FVKESK. Trimming pared 1 base from V and 4 bases from J, leaving 7 bases between. The CDR3 coding sequence is TGTGCCAGCAGCCAAGTAGGGGGTAATGAAAAACTGTTTTTT. It is translated as CASSQVGGNEKLFF.

This sequence joins TRBV20-1 and TRBJ2-5; D uncertain. The better agreement between TRBJ2-7 and the DNA end casts doubt on the J call. The CDR3 length is 13 residues. CDR1 and CDR2 from the germline V gene are DFQATT and SNEGSKA (reference sequence). The CDR3 sequence: CSAMVLESYEQYF. The CDR3 coding sequence is TGCAGTGCTATGGTCCTAGAATCCTACGAGCAGTACTTC.

This clonotype was seen a handful of times. V gene TRBV2 combines with J gene TRBJ2-7; no clear D gene. The V gene's germline CDR1 is SNHLY and CDR2 FYNNEI. V lost 3 bases and J lost 6, with 12 bases in between. This CDR3 has 13 residues. The CDR3 bases are TGTGCCAGCAGTGAGGTCAGGCCCGGCGAGCAGTACTTC. Translated, it gives CASSEVRPGEQYF.